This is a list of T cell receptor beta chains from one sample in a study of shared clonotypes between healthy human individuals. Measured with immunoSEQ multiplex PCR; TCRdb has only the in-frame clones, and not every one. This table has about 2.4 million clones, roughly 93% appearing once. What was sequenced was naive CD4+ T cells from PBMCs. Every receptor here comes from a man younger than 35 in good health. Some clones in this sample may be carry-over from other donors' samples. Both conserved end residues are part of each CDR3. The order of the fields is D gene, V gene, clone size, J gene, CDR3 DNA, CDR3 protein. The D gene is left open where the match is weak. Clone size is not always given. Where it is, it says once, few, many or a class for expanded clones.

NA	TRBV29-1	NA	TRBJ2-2	TGCAGCGTCACCCGATCGGGAATTACCGGGGAGCTGTTTTTT	CSVTRSGITGELFF
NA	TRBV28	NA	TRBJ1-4	TGTGCCAGCAGTTCCCGGGTGGTGGCTAATGAAAAACTGTTTTTT	CASSSRVVANEKLFF
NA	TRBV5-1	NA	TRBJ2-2	TGCGCCAGCAGCGCGGCCGGGCCTTCGTACACCGGGGAGCTGTTTTTT	CASSAAGPSYTGELFF
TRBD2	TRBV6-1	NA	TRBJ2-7	TGTGCCAGCACTCCGGGAGGGAACATCTACGAGCAGTACTTC	CASTPGGNIYEQYF
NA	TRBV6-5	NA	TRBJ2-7	TGTGCCAGCAGTTACTCAGGGGGGTCCTACGAGCAGTACTTC	CASSYSGGSYEQYF
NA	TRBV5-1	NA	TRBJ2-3	TGCGCCAGCAGCCCCCAAGGGGTGGGAGTTAAAGATACGCAGTATTTT	CASSPQGVGVKDTQYF
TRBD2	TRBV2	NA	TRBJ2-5	TGTGCCAGCACCCGCGGGCGGGGGGAGACCCAGTACTTC	CASTRGRGETQYF
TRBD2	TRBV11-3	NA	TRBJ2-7	TGTGCCAGCAGCTTAACTTCCGGGAGGGTCCACGAGCAGTACTTC	CASSLTSGRVHEQYF
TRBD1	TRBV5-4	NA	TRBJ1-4	TGTGCCAGCAGCTCGACAGGGAAGAATGAAAAACTGTTTTTT	CASSSTGKNEKLFF
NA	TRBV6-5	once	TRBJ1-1	TGTGCCAGCACCCGACTCGTCGGGGGCTCTGAAGCTTTCTTT	CASTRLVGGSEAFF
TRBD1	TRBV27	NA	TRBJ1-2	TGTGCCAGCAGTTTATGGGCCTGGGGGGACAGGGGGCTCTATGGCTACACCTTC	CASSLWAWGDRGLYGYTF
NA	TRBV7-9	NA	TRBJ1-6	TGTGCCAGCAGCCGAGGACAGTTAAATTCACCCCTCCACTTT	CASSRGQLNSPLHF
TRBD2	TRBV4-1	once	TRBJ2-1	TGCGCCAGCAGCCGACATAGCGGGAGTGGGGGCAATGAGCAGTTCTTC	CASSRHSGSGGNEQFF
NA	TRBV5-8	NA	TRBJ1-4	TGTGCCAGCAGCTTGGTGTGGGGCGCAAGTGAAAAACTGTTTTTT	CASSLVWGASEKLFF
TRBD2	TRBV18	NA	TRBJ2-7	TGTGCCAGCTCACCCCAGTTCCTAGCGGGAGAGTACGAGCAGTACTTC	CASSPQFLAGEYEQYF
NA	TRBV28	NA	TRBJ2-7	TGTGCCAGCAGTTTCCTTGGCGGGACCCCCTACGAGCAGTACTTC	CASSFLGGTPYEQYF
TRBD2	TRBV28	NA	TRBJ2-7	TGTGCCTCGACTAGCGGGAGCTACGAGCAGTACTTC	CASTSGSYEQYF
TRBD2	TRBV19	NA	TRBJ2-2	TGTGCCAGTAGTAGCGGGAGAGGGACCGGGGAGCTGTTTTTT	CASSSGRGTGELFF
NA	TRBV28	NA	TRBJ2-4	TGTGCCAGCAGTTTAGAGGGATGGGGCATTCAGTACTTC	CASSLEGWGIQYF
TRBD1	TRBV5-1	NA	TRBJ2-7	TGCGCCAGCAGCTTGGGACAGGGTCTCACCCTGCAGTACTTC	CASSLGQGLTLQYF
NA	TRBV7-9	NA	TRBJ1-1	TGTGCCAGCAGCGCACCAACAGAGAACACTGAAGCTTTCTTT	CASSAPTENTEAFF
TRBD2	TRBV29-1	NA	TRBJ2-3	TGCAGCGTTGAACTAGCGGGAGGGAGCACAGATACGCAGTATTTT	CSVELAGGSTDTQYF